These 9 T cell receptor beta chains were sequenced from one sample in a study of blood T cell repertoires in COVID-19. Sequencing was performed with immunoSEQ multiplex PCR; in TCRdb, only in-frame clones are kept and a portion is missing. Here the sample spans more than 85,000 clones, around 85% being singletons. Sequenced: peripheral blood. The receptor set was obtained from an elderly man with acute or convalescent COVID-19.

CDR3 sequence (DNA): TGTGCCAGCAGCCCCGGGACTAGCGGACCCCGGGGGGAGACCCAGTACTTC. Translating gives CASSPGTSGPRGETQYF. This chain uses TRBV5-6 with TRBJ2-5; 11 positions match TRBD2. Germline V gives CDR1 SGHDT, CDR2 YYEEEE. CDR3 length equals 17 residues. The trim removed 4 bases at V and 5 bases at J, leaving 13 bases unmatched. The whole variable domain, filled in from reference TRBV5-6 and TRBJ2-5, reads DAGVTQSPTHLIKTRGQQVTLRCSPKSGHDTVSWYQQALGQGPQFIFQYYEEEERQRGNFPDRFSGHQFPNYSSELNVNALLLGDSALYLCASSPGTSGPRGETQYFGPGTRLLVL.

Comments on this clone: A junction end diverges from the germline sequence, so it may reflect a read error. CDR3 nucleotide sequence: TGTGCCAGCAGTCAAGCCGGGACTAGCGGGAGATTGGATACGCAGTATTTT. This translates into CASSQAGTSGRLDTQYF. This chain connects TRBV3-1 (or the pseudogene TRBV3-2) to TRBJ2-3; 14 positions agree with TRBD2. From germline, CDR1 is LGHDT and CDR2 YNNKEL (reference sequence). This CDR3 spans 17 amino acids.

The chain combines TRBV2 with TRBJ1-3; a possible D gene is TRBD1 (6 bases). This CDR3 contains 17 residues. Trimming took 1 base from V and 4 from J, leaving 17 bases between them. Germline loops: CDR1 SNHLY, CDR2 FYNNEI. The CDR3 loop is CASSEETGQRWGNTIYF. The CDR3 DNA reads as TGTGCCAGCAGTGAAGAGACAGGCCAGCGCTGGGGAAACACCATATATTTT.

The rearrangement joins TRBV9 to TRBJ2-2; D may be TRBD2 (5 bases). Germline loops: CDR1 SGDLS, CDR2 YYNGEE. Deletions cut 0 bases from V and 5 bases from J, with 14 bases between. CDR3 length: 16 residues. The DNA for the CDR3 is TGTGCCAGCAGCGTAGAGGGTACTAGTATGACCGGGGAGCTGTTTTTT. Amino acids: CASSVEGTSMTGELFF.

CDR3 protein: CASSRGRGNQPQHF. As DNA, the CDR3 is TGTGCCAGTAGTAGGGGCAGGGGCAATCAGCCCCAGCATTTT. This rearrangement joins TRBV19 to TRBJ1-5; TRBD1 might be the D (5 bases). Per germline, CDR1 LNHDA and CDR2 SQIVND (reference sequence). Deletions cut 4 bases from V and 2 bases from J, with 9 bases between. The CDR3 spans 14 residues.

There are a few counts of this clone. This sequence joins TRBV18 and TRBJ2-2, with TRBD1 identical over 9 bases. The CDR3 has 18 residues. Looked up from germline, CDR1 is KGHSH and CDR2 is LQKENI. The J segment lost 5 bases and the V segment lost 5 bases, leaving 15 bases of the junction unmatched. The CDR3 DNA is TGTGCCAGCTCAAGGGGGACCTCCGGGACAGGGAAAACCGGGGAGCTGTTTTTT. Amino acids: CASSRGTSGTGKTGELFF.

The chain links TRBV19 to TRBJ2-3; tentative D call: TRBD2 (5 bases). The V end was cut by 6 bases, the J end by 4 bases, with 14 bases between. Germline V gene data show CDR1 as LNHDA and CDR2 as SQIVND (reference sequence). The CDR3 length is 14 residues. The CDR3 region has the DNA TGTGCCAGTAGGGCTAGAGGGTTCCCAGATACGCAGTATTTT. Encoded protein: CASRARGFPDTQYF.

The chain links TRBV7-9 to TRBJ2-5, with TRBD2 matching over 9 bases. Per the germline V gene, CDR1 is SEHNR and CDR2 is FQNEAQ (reference sequence). The CDR3 consists of 16 residues. Trimming cost V 3 bases and J 2 bases; bases outside gene matches: 7. The CDR3 spells CASSLAVSGRQETQYF. CDR3 DNA: TGTGCCAGCAGCTTGGCAGTTAGCGGGAGACAAGAGACCCAGTACTTC.

The DNA of the CDR3 is TGTGCCAGCTCACGGTTAGACTCTGGGGCCAACGTCCTGACTTTC. It encodes CASSRLDSGANVLTF. The chain employs TRBV18 and TRBJ2-6; D call uncertain. V shed 4 bases and J shed 0 bases, with 7 bases lying between them. The CDR3 extends over 15 amino acids. In germline, CDR1 is KGHSH, CDR2 LQKENI.